The 10 T cell receptor beta chains given below trace back to one sample, sequenced in a study of CD8+ T cells in alopecia areata. The sample's treatment: oral pan-JAK inhibitor, 5-10 mg twice daily. The authors extracted RNA and reverse transcribed it into cDNA as the sequencing template. The repertoire was sequenced with immunoSEQ multiplex PCR; TCRdb's copy has only in-frame clones and lacks some. The table has 160,000 or so clones, roughly 58% seen once; the top ten hold approximately 16%. Source: CD4+ T cells sorted from blood, taken at approximately week 60, from a patient treated with tofacitinib. All receptors come from a human donor with alopecia areata.

In its sample, this clone was seen a few times. The chain couples TRBV5-6 to TRBJ2-3, with 8 bases matching TRBD2. The CDR3 sequence is 15 residues long. In germline, CDR1 is SGHDT, CDR2 YYEEEE. Trimming at V came to 5 bases and at J to 2 bases, leaving 7 bases not matched to a gene. The CDR3 sequence is CASSRAGGNTDTQYF. The CDR3 DNA sequence: TGTGCCAGCAGTCGTGCGGGGGGAAACACAGATACGCAGTATTTT.

The chain recombines TRBV25-1 with TRBJ2-2; TRBD1 aligns across 7 bases. The CDR3 totals 15 residues. Germline V CDR1 and CDR2: MGHDK, SYGVNS. Trimming cost V 3 bases and J 1 base; bases outside gene matches: 2. This chain's CDR3 is CASSDGTVNTGELFF. Here the CDR3 DNA reads TGTGCCAGCAGTGACGGGACAGTGAACACCGGGGAGCTGTTTTTT.

Only a few counts were recorded for this clone. The rearrangement uses TRBV29-1 and TRBJ1-2; D gene unclear. The CDR3 sequence is 12 residues long. Trimming shortened V by 4 bases and J by 0 bases, and 6 bases separated the two germline ends. Germline V gene lookup returns CDR1 SQVTM and CDR2 ANQGSEA. The CDR3 coding sequence is TGCAGCGTTGTTCGAGCTAACTATGGCTACACCTTC. It specifies CSVVRANYGYTF.

V and J are TRBV29-1 and TRBJ1-2, with 7 bases lining up with TRBD1. Germline CDR1 and CDR2: SQVTM and ANQGSEA. CDR3 length equals 13 residues. Trimming at V came to 0 bases and at J to 8 bases, leaving 6 bases not matched to a gene. The CDR3 is CSVEDPDRVGYTF. CDR3 bases: TGCAGCGTTGAAGATCCCGACAGGGTCGGCTACACCTTC.

The rearrangement uses TRBV30 and TRBJ2-1; 7 bases map to TRBD1. V lost 2 bases and J lost 0; bases outside the gene matches: 1. The CDR3 has 14 residues. Germline CDR1 and CDR2: GTSNPN and SVGIG (reference sequence). CDR3 DNA: TGTGCCTGGAGTCACAGGGGCTCCTACAATGAGCAGTTCTTC. It encodes CAWSHRGSYNEQFF.

The chain carries TRBV7-2 and TRBJ2-3; D might be TRBD2 (5 bases). The CDR3 is made up of 17 amino acids. Germline-derived CDR1 and CDR2 are SGHTA and FQGNSA. The V end was cut by 5 bases, the J end by 1 base, with 19 bases between. The CDR3 nucleotides are TGTGCCAGCAGCCCCCGGACTGCCCCGCGACGCACAGATACGCAGTATTTT. Translating it yields CASSPRTAPRRTDTQYF.

The rearrangement links TRBV6-5 to TRBJ2-7, with TRBD2 matching over 9 bases. The germline V gene has CDR1 MNHEY and CDR2 SVGAGI. The length of the CDR3 is 16 residues. After removal of 0 bases from V and 5 bases from J, the junction contained 8 bases not matched to a gene. This CDR3 is CASSYSRRGGANEQYF. The CDR3, as DNA: TGTGCCAGCAGTTACTCGAGGCGGGGGGGAGCGAACGAGCAGTACTTC.

The gene calls are TRBV6-5 and TRBJ2-3; D perhaps matches TRBD1 (6 bases). From germline, CDR1 is MNHEY and CDR2 SVGAGI. The CDR3 has 13 amino acids. The V end was cut by 10 bases, the J end by 2 bases, with 13 bases between. CDR3 coding DNA: TGTGCCACCCGCCGGGACATCACAGATACGCAGTATTTT. The encoded protein is CATRRDITDTQYF.

The V and J genes are TRBV7-2 and TRBJ2-7; no clear D. The germline gives CDR1 SGHTA, CDR2 FQGNSA. CDR3 length: 14 residues. The V end was cut by 6 bases, the J end by 3 bases, with 15 bases between. The chain's CDR3 is CASRGRNYGYEQYF. The CDR3 DNA reads TGTGCCAGCAGGGGAAGAAACTACGGCTACGAGCAGTACTTC.

The chain couples TRBV18 to TRBJ2-3; 10 bases agree with TRBD1. Germline CDR1 and CDR2: KGHSH and LQKENI. The CDR3 loop spans 15 amino acids. V shed 3 bases, J shed 0 bases, and the junction held 0 bases outside the gene matches. CDR3 in amino acids: CASSPGQGSTDTQYF. CDR3 coding DNA: TGTGCCAGCTCACCGGGACAGGGGAGCACAGATACGCAGTATTTT.